These 16 T cell receptor beta chains originate from one sample sequenced in a study of neurological immune-mediated disorders. Each CDR3 protein is one row after TCRdb ran MiXCR on the 5' RACE reads. The table includes 50,000 to 60,000 distinct CDR3 sequences, 2% to 3% detected once. Material for sequencing was PBMCs. These receptors were collected from a man aged 50-60 years with multiple sclerosis.

This clonotype was detected many times. CDR3 sequence (DNA): TGTGCCAGCAGCCAGGACATCCGCAGCACAGATACGCAGTATTTT. Translated: CASSQDIRSTDTQYF. The rearrangement uses TRBV5-6 and TRBJ2-3; D is possibly TRBD1 (5 bases). Trimming removed 4 bases from V and 0 bases from J, with 12 bases in between. The CDR3 is 15 amino acids. Germline V gene sequence: CDR1 SGHDT, CDR2 YYEEEE.

The table lists this clonotype with many counts. The chain is built from TRBV5-1 and TRBJ2-1; TRBD2 aligns across 7 bases. CDR1 and CDR2 (germline): SGHRS, YFSETQ. The V and J ends lost 0 bases and 0 bases, in that order; junction bases with no gene match: 9. CDR3 length: 18 amino acids. As DNA, the CDR3 is TGCGCCAGCAGCTTGGCCACTAGCGCTAAGAACTCCTACAATGAGCAGTTCTTC. This encodes CASSLATSAKNSYNEQFF.

This clonotype has at least ten counts. The chain is built from TRBV28 and TRBJ2-2; TRBD1 might be the D (5 bases). Germline values: CDR1 MDHEN, CDR2 SYDVKM. The V end lost 5 bases, the J end lost 3 bases, and 7 bases lay between the germline ends. The CDR3 spans 13 residues. This chain's CDR3 is CASSKTDTGELFF. CDR3 bases: TGTGCCAGCAGTAAGACAGACACCGGGGAGCTGTTTTTT.

Comment on this clonotype: A clone one base away is much larger, so this may be a read error. The chain uses TRBV6-5 and TRBJ1-1; unclear D gene. CDR1 MNHEY and CDR2 SVGAGI come from the germline V gene. The length of the CDR3 is 13 residues. The CDR3: CSSSLTRNTEAFF. Written as DNA, the CDR3 is TGTTCCAGCAGTTTGACGAGGAACACTGAAGCTTTCTTT.

This clonotype was found many times. The chain links TRBV6-2 or TRBV6-3 to TRBJ1-1, with 7 bases identical to TRBD1. Germline CDR1 reads MNHEY; CDR2 reads SVGEGT. The CDR3 contains 15 residues. V lost 0 bases, J lost 8 bases, and 9 bases stayed unmatched. The CDR3 spells CASSYSTGLGVEAFF. The CDR3 DNA reads as TGTGCCAGCAGTTACTCGACAGGGCTAGGGGTGGAAGCTTTCTTT.

This clonotype has at least ten counts. The chain couples TRBV21-1 to TRBJ2-1; TRBD1, the table's D call, was not compared with the DNA. TRBV21-1 is annotated as a pseudogene. The CDR3 extends over 14 amino acids. The CDR3 DNA follows: TGTGCCAGCAGCAGGTGGGACAGGCCCAATGAGCAGTTCTTC. Translated: CASSRWDRPNEQFF.

This clonotype was found many times. The CDR3 region is CASCWGRGTGELFF. The CDR3 nucleotides read TGTGCCAGCTGTTGGGGGCGAGGAACCGGGGAGCTGTTTTTT. The gene calls are TRBV6-2 or TRBV6-3 and TRBJ2-2, with D perhaps matching TRBD1 (6 bases). V lost 8 bases and J lost 5, with 15 bases in between. CDR1 is MNHEY and CDR2 is SVGEGT in the germline V gene. The CDR3 totals 14 residues.

This clonotype was counted at least ten times. Here the CDR3 DNA reads TGTGCCAGCAGCATGGGGCGGGGAACCGGGGAGCTGTTTTTT. As protein: CASSMGRGTGELFF. The V gene is TRBV7-2, the J gene TRBJ2-2; TRBD2 is a possible D gene (6 bases). The CDR3 loop spans 14 amino acids. The ends were cut back, 5 bases at V and 5 bases at J, with 12 bases in the middle. Per germline, CDR1 SGHTA and CDR2 FQGNSA.

This clonotype was seen ten or more times. This chain connects TRBV5-1 to TRBJ1-4; no reliable D call. Trimming stripped 0 bases from V and 0 bases from J, with 6 bases between. This CDR3 region has 15 residues. The V gene's germline CDR1 is SGHRS and CDR2 YFSETQ. CDR3 DNA sequence: TGCGCCAGCAGCTTGGGGACGGCAACTAATGAAAAACTGTTTTTT. The encoded protein is CASSLGTATNEKLFF.

This clonotype has ten or more counts. The rearrangement joins TRBV24-1 to TRBJ2-2, with 9 positions matching TRBD1. Germline CDR1 KGHDR, CDR2 SFDVKD. The CDR3 contains 16 residues. V trimming: 2 bases; J trimming: 4 bases; junction bases outside the gene matches: 4. The CDR3 DNA sequence: TGTGCCACCAGTGATTCCGGGACAGGGCGCACCGGGGAGCTGTTTTTT. Encoded protein: CATSDSGTGRTGELFF.

Ten or more counts support this clonotype. J is TRBJ2-4 and V is TRBV6-1; D not resolved. Trimming left V 7 bases short and J 3 bases short, with 4 bases between. CDR1 MNHNS and CDR2 SASEGT come from the germline V gene. The CDR3 runs 11 residues. This CDR3 is CASTGKNIQYF. CDR3 nucleotide sequence: TGTGCCAGCACGGGCAAAAACATTCAGTACTTC.

There are many counts of this clonotype. The DNA of the CDR3 is TGTGCCAGCAGCCTTAGACCCGGGACAGGGGATTTTTCACCCCTCCACTTT. It is translated as CASSLRPGTGDFSPLHF. The V gene is TRBV7-2, the J gene TRBJ1-6, with 10 bases fitting TRBD1. V lost 5 bases to trimming and J lost 9 bases; unmatched junction nucleotides: 13. This CDR3 is built from 17 residues. The germline V gene encodes CDR1 SGHTA and CDR2 FQGNSA. The full variable domain, with the rest looked up from reference TRBV7-2 and TRBJ1-6, is GAGVSQSPSNKVTEKGKDVELRCDPISGHTALYWYRQSLGQGLEFLIYFQGNSAPDKSGLPSDRFSAERTGGSVSTLTIQRTQQEDSAVYLCASSLRPGTGDFSPLHFGNGTRLTVT.

This clonotype was seen many times. V gene TRBV4-3 combines with J gene TRBJ2-1, with D hard to call. The germline V and J ends were trimmed by 3 bases and 9 bases, with 15 bases remaining between them. The V gene's germline CDR1 is LGHNA and CDR2 YSLEER. The CDR3 totals 14 residues. CDR3 amino acids: CASSHDGLGGEQFF. DNA of the CDR3: TGCGCCAGCAGCCATGACGGGCTAGGTGGTGAGCAGTTCTTC.

This clonotype was picked up many times. The V and J genes are TRBV20-1 and TRBJ2-5, with TRBD2 matching over 13 bases. Germline loops: CDR1 DFQATT, CDR2 SNEGSKA (reference sequence). The CDR3 contains 17 residues. V gave up 6 bases and J gave up 4 bases; unmatched junction bases: 14. The CDR3 nucleotides read TGCAGTGCAACACCGGGACTAGCGGGGAGGGGCCGAGAGACCCAGTACTTC. It codes for CSATPGLAGRGRETQYF.

This clonotype was seen repeatedly, ten times or more. The CDR3 DNA reads TGTGCCACCAGCAGCGAGGGGCCCGGGAAGAAGACCCAGTACTTC. Protein: CATSSEGPGKKTQYF. The chain employs TRBV15 and TRBJ2-5; either TRBD1 or TRBD2 may supply D (5 bases each). The V and J ends lost 3 bases and 6 bases respectively, with 17 bases between them. This CDR3 contains 15 residues. Germline V gene data show CDR1 as LNHNV and CDR2 as YYDKDF (reference sequence).

This clonotype was picked up many times. For the CDR3, the DNA is TGTGCCAGTAGTATAAGGACAGGGGCCACGGGCGAGCAGTACTTC. This encodes CASSIRTGATGEQYF. V gene TRBV19 combines with J gene TRBJ2-7; the match to TRBD1 covers 9 bases. The length of the CDR3 is 15 residues. After removal of 2 bases from V and 6 bases from J, the junction contained 8 bases not matched to a gene. CDR1 and CDR2 (germline): LNHDA, SQIVND (reference sequence).